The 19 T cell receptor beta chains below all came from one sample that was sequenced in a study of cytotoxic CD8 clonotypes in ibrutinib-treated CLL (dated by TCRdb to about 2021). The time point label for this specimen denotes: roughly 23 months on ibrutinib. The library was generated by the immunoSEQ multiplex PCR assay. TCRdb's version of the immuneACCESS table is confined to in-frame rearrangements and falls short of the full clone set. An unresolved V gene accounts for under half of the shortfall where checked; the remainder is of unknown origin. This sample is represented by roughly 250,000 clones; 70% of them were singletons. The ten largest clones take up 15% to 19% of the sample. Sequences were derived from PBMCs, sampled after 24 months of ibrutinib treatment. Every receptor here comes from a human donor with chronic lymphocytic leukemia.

The CDR3 DNA follows: TGTGCCAGCAGTTTGATGGCTTCAACTAATGAAAAACTGTTTTTT. As protein: CASSLMASTNEKLFF. The gene calls are TRBV27 and TRBJ1-4; D gene unclear. V was cut by 3 bases and J by 0 bases, with 8 bases left in between. There are 15 residues in the CDR3. The germline CDR1 and CDR2 sequences are MNHEY and SMNVEV (reference sequence).

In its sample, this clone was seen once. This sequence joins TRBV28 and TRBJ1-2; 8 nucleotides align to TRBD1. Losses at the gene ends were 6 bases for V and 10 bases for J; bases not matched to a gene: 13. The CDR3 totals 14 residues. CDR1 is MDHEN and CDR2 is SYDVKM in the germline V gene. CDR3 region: CASRSMQGAMDYTF. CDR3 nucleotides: TGTGCCAGCAGGTCAATGCAGGGGGCGATGGACTACACCTTC.

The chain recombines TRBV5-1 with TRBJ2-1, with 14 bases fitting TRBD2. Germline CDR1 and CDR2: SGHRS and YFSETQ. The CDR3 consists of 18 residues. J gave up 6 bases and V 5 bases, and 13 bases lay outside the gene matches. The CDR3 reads CASSSHGKTSGRANEQFF. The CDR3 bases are TGCGCCAGCAGTTCCCACGGCAAGACTAGCGGGAGGGCCAATGAGCAGTTCTTC.

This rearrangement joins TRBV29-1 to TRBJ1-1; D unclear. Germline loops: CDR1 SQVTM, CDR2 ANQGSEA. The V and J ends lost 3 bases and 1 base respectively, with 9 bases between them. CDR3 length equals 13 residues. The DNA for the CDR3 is TGCAGCGTTGAGGGCGGCCAGAACACTGAAGCTTTCTTT. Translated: CSVEGGQNTEAFF.

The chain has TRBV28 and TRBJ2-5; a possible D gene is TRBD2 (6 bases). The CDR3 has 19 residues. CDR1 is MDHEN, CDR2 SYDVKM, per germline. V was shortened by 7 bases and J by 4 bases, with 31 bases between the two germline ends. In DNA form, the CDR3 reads TGTGCCAGCACCTTAGTTCTCGGGCAACGGCAGGGACTTGGAGAGACCCAGTACTTC. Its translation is CASTLVLGQRQGLGETQYF.

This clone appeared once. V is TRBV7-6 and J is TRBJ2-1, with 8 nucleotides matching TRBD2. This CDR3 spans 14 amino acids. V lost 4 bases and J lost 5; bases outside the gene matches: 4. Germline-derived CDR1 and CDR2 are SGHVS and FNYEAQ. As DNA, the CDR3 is TGTGCCAGCAGCTCAGTAGCGGGGAACAATGAGCAGTTCTTC. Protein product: CASSSVAGNNEQFF.

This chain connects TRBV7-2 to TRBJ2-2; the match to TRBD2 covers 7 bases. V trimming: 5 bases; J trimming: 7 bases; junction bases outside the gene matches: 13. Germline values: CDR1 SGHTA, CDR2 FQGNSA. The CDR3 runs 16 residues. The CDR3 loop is CASSPMAGVPRGELFF. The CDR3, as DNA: TGTGCCAGCAGCCCCATGGCGGGAGTCCCTCGCGGGGAGCTGTTTTTT.

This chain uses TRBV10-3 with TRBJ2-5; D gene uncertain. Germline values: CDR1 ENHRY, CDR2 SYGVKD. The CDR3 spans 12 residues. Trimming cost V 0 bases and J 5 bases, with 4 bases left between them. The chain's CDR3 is CAISESGETQYF. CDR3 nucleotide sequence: TGTGCCATCAGTGAGTCAGGGGAGACCCAGTACTTC.

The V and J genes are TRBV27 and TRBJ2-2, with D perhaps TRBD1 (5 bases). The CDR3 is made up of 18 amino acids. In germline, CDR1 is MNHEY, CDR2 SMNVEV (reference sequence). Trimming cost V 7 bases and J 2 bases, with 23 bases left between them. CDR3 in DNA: TGTGCCAGCACTAAAAGGGGTCGATTCGGAACTAACACCGGGGAGCTGTTTTTT. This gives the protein CASTKRGRFGTNTGELFF.

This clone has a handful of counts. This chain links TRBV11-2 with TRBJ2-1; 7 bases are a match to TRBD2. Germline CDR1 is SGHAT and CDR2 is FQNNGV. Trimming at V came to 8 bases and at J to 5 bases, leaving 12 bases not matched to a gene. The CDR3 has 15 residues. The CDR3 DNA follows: TGTGCCAGCTCCCACTCCACTAGCGCGGACAATGAGCAGTTCTTC. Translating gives CASSHSTSADNEQFF.

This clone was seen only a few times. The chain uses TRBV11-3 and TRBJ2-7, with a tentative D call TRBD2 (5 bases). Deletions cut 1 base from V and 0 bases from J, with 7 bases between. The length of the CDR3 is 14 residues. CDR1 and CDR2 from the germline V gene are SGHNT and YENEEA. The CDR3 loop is CASSLAGNSYEQYF. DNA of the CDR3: TGTGCCAGCAGCTTAGCGGGGAACTCCTACGAGCAGTACTTC.

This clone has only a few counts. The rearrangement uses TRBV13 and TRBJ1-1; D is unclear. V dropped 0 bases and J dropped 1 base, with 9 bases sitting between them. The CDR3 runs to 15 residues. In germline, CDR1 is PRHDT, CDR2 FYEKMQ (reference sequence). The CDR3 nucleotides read TGTGCCAGCAGCTTAGGGGTAGGGTCGAACACTGAAGCTTTCTTT. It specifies CASSLGVGSNTEAFF.

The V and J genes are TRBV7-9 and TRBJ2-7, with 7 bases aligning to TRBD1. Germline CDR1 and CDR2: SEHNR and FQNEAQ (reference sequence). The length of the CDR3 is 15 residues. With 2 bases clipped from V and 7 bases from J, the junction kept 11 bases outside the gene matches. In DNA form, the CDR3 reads TGTGCCAGCAGCTTATCCGGACAGGTCAACAAAGAGCAGTACTTC. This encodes CASSLSGQVNKEQYF. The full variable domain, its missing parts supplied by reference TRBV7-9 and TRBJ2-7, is DTGVSQNPRHKITKRGQNVTFRCDPISEHNRLYWYRQTLGQGPEFLTYFQNEAQLEKSRLLSDRFSAERPKGSFSTLEIQRTEQGDSAMYLCASSLSGQVNKEQYFGPGTRLTVT.

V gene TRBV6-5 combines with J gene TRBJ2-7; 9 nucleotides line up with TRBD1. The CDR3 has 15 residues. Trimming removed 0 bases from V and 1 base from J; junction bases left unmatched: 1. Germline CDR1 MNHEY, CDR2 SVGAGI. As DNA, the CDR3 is TGTGCCAGCAGTTACTCGACAGGGGGATCCTACGAGCAGTACTTC. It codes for CASSYSTGGSYEQYF.

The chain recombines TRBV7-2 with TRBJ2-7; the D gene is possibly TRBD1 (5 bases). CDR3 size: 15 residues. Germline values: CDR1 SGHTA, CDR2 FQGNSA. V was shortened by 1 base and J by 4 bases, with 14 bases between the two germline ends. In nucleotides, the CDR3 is TGTGCCAGCAGCTTAGGACAGCTCGCCCTTTACGAGCAGTACTTC. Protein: CASSLGQLALYEQYF.

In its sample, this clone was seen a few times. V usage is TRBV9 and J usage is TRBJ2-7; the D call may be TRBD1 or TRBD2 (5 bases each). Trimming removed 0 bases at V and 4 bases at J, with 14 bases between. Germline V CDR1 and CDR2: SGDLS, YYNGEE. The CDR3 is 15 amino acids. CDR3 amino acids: CASSVDGGGVYEQYF. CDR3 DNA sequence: TGTGCCAGCAGCGTAGATGGTGGGGGAGTGTACGAGCAGTACTTC.

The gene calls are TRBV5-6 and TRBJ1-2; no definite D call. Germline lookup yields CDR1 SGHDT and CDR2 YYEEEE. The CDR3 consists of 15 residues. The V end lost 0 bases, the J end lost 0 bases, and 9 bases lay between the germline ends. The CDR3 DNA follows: TGTGCCAGCAGCTTGGGTCAGGTTGCTAACTATGGCTACACCTTC. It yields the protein CASSLGQVANYGYTF.

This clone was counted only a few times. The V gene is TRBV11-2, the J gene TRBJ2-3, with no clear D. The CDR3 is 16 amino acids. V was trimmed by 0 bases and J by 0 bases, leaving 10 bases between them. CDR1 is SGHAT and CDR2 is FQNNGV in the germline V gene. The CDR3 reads CASSLDSAISTDTQYF. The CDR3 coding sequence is TGTGCCAGCAGCTTAGACAGCGCCATAAGCACAGATACGCAGTATTTT.

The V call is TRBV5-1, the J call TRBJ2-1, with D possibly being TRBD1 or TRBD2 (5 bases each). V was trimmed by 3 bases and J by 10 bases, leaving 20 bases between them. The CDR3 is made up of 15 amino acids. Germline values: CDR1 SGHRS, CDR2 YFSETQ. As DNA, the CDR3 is TGCGCCAGCAGCTCGGGGCCTAGTGCCCATCGCGAGCAGTTCTTC. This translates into CASSSGPSAHREQFF.